This T cell receptor (beta chain) was sequenced during a study of blood T cell repertoires in COVID-19. Study context: Researchers got acute and convalescent COVID-19 samples from the United States, Italy and Spain. From T cells, B-cell-depleted T cells, or PBMCs came the material, which was cDNA or gDNA.

Original processing methods: Reference gene primer amplification in the assay estimated nucleated cell counts. Sequencing was performed with immunoSEQ multiplex PCR; in TCRdb, only in-frame clones are kept and a portion is missing. The V and J calls and the clone size are those of that table, but D and trimming were determined from the DNA. Of around 250,000 clones listed, approximately 82% were seen once; the top ten hold around 2%. This receptor was taken from a woman of 80 years or more with acute or convalescent COVID-19. The sequenced sample was peripheral blood.

CDR3 region: CATAGYLNTEAFF. CDR3 nucleotides: TGTGCCACCGCAGGGTACTTGAACACTGAAGCTTTCTTT. The chain employs TRBV19 and TRBJ1-1; a possible D gene is TRBD1 (5 bases). The CDR3 sequence is 13 residues long. Germline V CDR1 and CDR2: LNHDA, SQIVND (reference sequence). The V gene lost 10 bases and the J gene lost 0 bases, with 12 bases spanning the gap.